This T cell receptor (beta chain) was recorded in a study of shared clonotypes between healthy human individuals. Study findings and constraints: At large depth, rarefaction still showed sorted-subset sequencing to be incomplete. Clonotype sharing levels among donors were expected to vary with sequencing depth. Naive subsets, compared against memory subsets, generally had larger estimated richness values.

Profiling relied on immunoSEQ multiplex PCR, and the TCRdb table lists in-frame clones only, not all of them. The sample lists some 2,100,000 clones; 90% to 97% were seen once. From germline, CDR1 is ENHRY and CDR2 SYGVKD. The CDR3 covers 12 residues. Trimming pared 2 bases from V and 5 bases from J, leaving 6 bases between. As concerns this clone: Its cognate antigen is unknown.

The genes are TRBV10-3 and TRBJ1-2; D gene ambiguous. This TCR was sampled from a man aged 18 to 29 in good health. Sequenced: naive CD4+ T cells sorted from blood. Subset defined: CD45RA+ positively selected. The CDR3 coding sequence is TGTGCCATCAGTGAGGGGCGTTATGGCTACACCTTC. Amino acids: CAISEGRYGYTF.